Listed here are 10 T cell receptor beta chains from one sample, sequenced in a study of blood T cell repertoires in COVID-19. Profiling relied on immunoSEQ multiplex PCR, and the TCRdb table lists in-frame clones only, not all of them. The table includes approximately 250,000 clones, 70% to 85% detected once. Sequences were obtained from PBMCs or T cells enriched from blood (not recorded which). The receptor set was obtained from a man aged 35-49 years who had recovered from COVID-19.

CDR3 sequence reads: CATSRDLSLNEKLFF. In nucleotides, the CDR3 is TGTGCCACCAGCAGAGATCTAAGCCTTAATGAAAAACTGTTTTTT. The chain joins TRBV15 to TRBJ1-4; D is ambiguous. The germline CDR1 and CDR2 sequences are LNHNV and YYDKDF (reference sequence). The CDR3 runs 15 residues. The V gene lost 0 bases and the J gene lost 4 bases, with 9 bases spanning the gap.

This clone was observed a single time. The V and J genes are TRBV6-5 and TRBJ2-3, with D possibly matching TRBD2 (7 bases). The CDR3 is made up of 15 amino acids. V lost 6 bases and J 5 bases, leaving 18 bases between the germline ends. In germline, CDR1 is MNHEY, CDR2 SVGAGI. DNA for the CDR3: TGTGCCAGCAGGGAGGGGGGGGGCCAGGGAGATACGCAGTATTTT. This gives the protein CASREGGGQGDTQYF.

This clone appeared once. V gene TRBV19 combines with J gene TRBJ1-1, with TRBD1 identical over 7 bases. Germline V gene lookup returns CDR1 LNHDA and CDR2 SQIVND (reference sequence). Trimming cost V 5 bases and J 10 bases; bases outside gene matches: 13. The CDR3 totals 14 residues. Here the CDR3 reads CASSYRDRLTPAFF. The CDR3 DNA reads TGTGCCAGTAGTTACCGGGACAGACTTACCCCAGCTTTCTTT.

The CDR3 spells CASSLSTTSSYEQYF. The CDR3 coding sequence is TGTGCCAGCAGCCTTTCAACTACCAGCTCCTACGAGCAGTACTTC. The chain employs TRBV3-1 (or the pseudogene TRBV3-2) and TRBJ2-7; D is unresolved. In germline, CDR1 is LGHDT, CDR2 YNNKEL (reference sequence). The CDR3 is made up of 15 amino acids. V gave up 4 bases and J gave up 0 bases, with 13 bases separating them.

The V gene is TRBV5-1, the J gene TRBJ2-5, with D hard to call. The V gene lost 0 bases and the J gene lost 1 base, with 13 bases spanning the gap. Germline CDR1 reads SGHRS; CDR2 reads YFSETQ. The CDR3 totals 16 residues. CDR3 in DNA: TGCGCCAGCAGCTTGGGGCTAGGTGCGGCCCAAGAGACCCAGTACTTC. Amino acid sequence: CASSLGLGAAQETQYF.

This clone was detected a few times. J is TRBJ2-7 and V is TRBV18; maybe TRBD1 (5 bases). V was cut by 6 bases and J by 7 bases, with 13 bases left in between. Germline loops: CDR1 KGHSH, CDR2 LQKENI. This CDR3 has 12 amino acids. The CDR3 here is CASSVRVSEQYF. CDR3 nucleotides: TGTGCCAGCTCGGTCAGGGTTTCGGAGCAGTACTTC.

This clone was counted only a few times. The chain combines TRBV28 with TRBJ1-4; possible D gene TRBD1, 6 bases. From germline, CDR1 is MDHEN and CDR2 SYDVKM. This CDR3 has 13 residues. Trimming shortened V by 7 bases and J by 10 bases, and 16 bases separated the two germline ends. The CDR3 loop is CASNQGRVGKLFF. CDR3 in DNA: TGTGCCAGCAACCAGGGGCGGGTTGGAAAACTGTTTTTT.

V gene TRBV18 combines with J gene TRBJ1-6; perhaps TRBD1 as D (5 bases). The CDR3 spans 16 residues. V was shortened by 1 base and J by 5 bases, with 12 bases between the two germline ends. Per the germline V gene, CDR1 is KGHSH and CDR2 is LQKENI. The CDR3 sequence: CASSPLLRGNNSPLHF. The CDR3 DNA follows: TGTGCCAGCTCACCACTATTGCGGGGGAATAATTCACCCCTCCACTTT.

The rearrangement uses TRBV6-1 and TRBJ2-7; 8 bases line up with TRBD1. There are 15 residues in the CDR3. The ends lost 2 bases at V and 2 bases at J; junction bases unmatched: 5. Germline CDR1 and CDR2: MNHNS and SASEGT. The CDR3 sequence is CASSEYRTGTYEQYF. The CDR3 DNA reads TGTGCCAGCAGTGAATATAGGACAGGGACCTACGAGCAGTACTTC.

The chain employs TRBV7-9 and TRBJ2-1, with 8 bases fitting TRBD2. V gave up 3 bases and J gave up 5 bases; unmatched junction bases: 6. The CDR3 has 15 residues. From germline, CDR1 is SEHNR and CDR2 FQNEAQ (reference sequence). The CDR3 sequence: CASSFFSGENNEQFF. In nucleotides, the CDR3 is TGTGCCAGCAGCTTCTTTAGCGGGGAAAACAATGAGCAGTTCTTC.